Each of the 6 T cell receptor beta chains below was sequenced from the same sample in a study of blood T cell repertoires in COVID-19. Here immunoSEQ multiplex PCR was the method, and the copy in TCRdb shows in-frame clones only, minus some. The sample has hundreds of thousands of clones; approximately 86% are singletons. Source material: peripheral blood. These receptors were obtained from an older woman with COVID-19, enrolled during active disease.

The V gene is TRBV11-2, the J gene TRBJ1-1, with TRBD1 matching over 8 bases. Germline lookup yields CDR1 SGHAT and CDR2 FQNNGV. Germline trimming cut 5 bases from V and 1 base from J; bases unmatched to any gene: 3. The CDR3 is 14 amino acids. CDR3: CASSVGQGNTEAFF. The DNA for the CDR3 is TGTGCCAGCAGCGTCGGACAGGGGAACACTGAAGCTTTCTTT.

The CDR3 loop is CASSNLGDQPQHF. CDR3 DNA: TGTGCCAGCAGCAACTTGGGCGATCAGCCCCAGCATTTT. V is TRBV3-1 (or the pseudogene TRBV3-2) and J is TRBJ1-5; D gene uncertain. Trimming removed 5 bases at V and 5 bases at J, with 10 bases between. Looked up from germline, CDR1 is LGHDT and CDR2 is YNNKEL (reference sequence). CDR3 size: 13 residues.

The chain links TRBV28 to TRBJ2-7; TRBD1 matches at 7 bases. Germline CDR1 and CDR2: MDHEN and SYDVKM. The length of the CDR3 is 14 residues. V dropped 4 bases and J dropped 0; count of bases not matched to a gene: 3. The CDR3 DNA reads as TGTGCCAGCAGTTCGACAGGGAGCTCCTACGAGCAGTACTTC. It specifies CASSSTGSSYEQYF.

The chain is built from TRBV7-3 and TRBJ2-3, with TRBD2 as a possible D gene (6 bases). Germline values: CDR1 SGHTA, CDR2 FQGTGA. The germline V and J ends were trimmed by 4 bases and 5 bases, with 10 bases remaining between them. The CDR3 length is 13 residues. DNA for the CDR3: TGTGCCAGCAGCTGGGGAGCGGGAGATACGCAGTATTTT. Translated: CASSWGAGDTQYF.

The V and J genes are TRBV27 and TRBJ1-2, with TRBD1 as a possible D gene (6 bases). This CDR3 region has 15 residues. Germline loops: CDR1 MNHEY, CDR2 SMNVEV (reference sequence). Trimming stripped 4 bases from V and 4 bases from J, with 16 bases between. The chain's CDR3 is CASSSPRAGVYGYTF. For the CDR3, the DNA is TGTGCCAGCAGTTCACCCCGTGCAGGGGTCTATGGCTACACCTTC.

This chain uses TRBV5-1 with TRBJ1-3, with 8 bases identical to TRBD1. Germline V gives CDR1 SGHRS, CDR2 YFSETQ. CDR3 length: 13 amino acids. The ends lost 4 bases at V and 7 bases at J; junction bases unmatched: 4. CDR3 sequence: CASSTDRGNTIYF. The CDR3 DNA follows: TGCGCCAGCAGCACTGACAGGGGTAACACCATATATTTT.